This T cell receptor beta chain appears in the sequencing data of a study of identical twins. Findings and caveats of the study: Some out-of-frame alpha sequences were shared by twins, and these showed excess low generation probability. For monozygotic twins, models underestimated out-of-frame TCR alpha sharing.

With respect to this clonotype: The target antigen is unknown.

Each donor was a healthy Caucasian. The trim removed 0 bases at V and 8 bases at J, leaving 7 bases unmatched. CDR1 SGHVS and CDR2 FNYEAQ come from the germline V gene. CDR3 length: 16 residues. TCRdb reanalysed the 5' RACE reads using MiXCR and keeps one entry per CDR3 protein. This table has 1.5 million to 2 million distinct CDR3 sequences, around 33% appearing once. The sample comprised cord blood. The TCR comes from a newborn girl in good health. This sequence joins TRBV7-6 and TRBJ1-2; 12 bases agree with TRBD1. CDR3 bases: TGTGCCAGCAGCTTAGCCCCGGGACAGGGGGCTGGCGGCTACACCTTC. It encodes CASSLAPGQGAGGYTF.